This T cell receptor (beta chain) derives from a study of blood T cell repertoires in COVID-19. Overall study: Sources were T cells, B-cell-depleted T cells, or PBMCs; the material itself was cDNA or gDNA.

TCRdb's table, derived via immunoSEQ multiplex PCR, lists solely in-frame clones and lacks some. The table records 65,000 to 100,000 clones, approximately 80% of them present only once. V dropped 4 bases and J dropped 2 bases, with 14 bases sitting between them. The CDR3 is made up of 15 amino acids. Germline CDR1 LGHDT, CDR2 YNNKEL (reference sequence). This clone was seen once. This sequence was found in a human donor in a cohort sampled during active COVID-19. The material sequenced was peripheral blood. V is TRBV3-1 (or the pseudogene TRBV3-2) and J is TRBJ1-2; tentative D call: TRBD1 (5 bases). CDR3 coding DNA: TGTGCCAGCAGCCCGTATGCAGGGCTGAACTATGGCTACACCTTC. It is translated as CASSPYAGLNYGYTF.